These 30 T cell receptor beta chains were all obtained from the same sample, sequenced in a study of blood T cells in healthy people across ages. Primers used in a second PCR of roughly 6 to 11 cycles were a sample-barcoded 5' primer and a J-beta primer mix. Each CDR3 protein is one row after TCRdb ran MiXCR on the 5' RACE reads. The data hold about 1.6 million distinct CDR3 sequences, with roughly 32% observed a single time. The sequenced material came from blood. Source of these receptors: a woman aged 30 to 39 in good health.

This clonotype has just a few counts. The CDR3, as DNA: TGCAGCGTTGGGGAGCCGGCCTACGAGCAGTACTTC. It encodes CSVGEPAYEQYF. The gene calls are TRBV29-1 and TRBJ2-7, with a weak D call TRBD2 (5 bases). V gave up 4 bases and J gave up 2 bases, with 9 bases separating them. This CDR3 is 12 amino acids long. The germline V gene has CDR1 SQVTM and CDR2 ANQGSEA.

This clonotype was detected a few times. The rearrangement uses TRBV7-7 and TRBJ2-3, with 16 bases matching TRBD2. The CDR3 has 18 residues. With V trimmed by 5 bases and J by 0 bases, 5 bases remained unmatched. The germline V gene has CDR1 SSHAT and CDR2 FNYEAQ (reference sequence). The CDR3, as DNA: TGTGCCAGCAGCCGGGGACTAGCGGGGGGGCGTAGCACAGATACGCAGTATTTT. The encoded protein is CASSRGLAGGRSTDTQYF.

The V and J genes are TRBV28 and TRBJ2-3, with a possible D match to TRBD2 (7 bases). This CDR3 comprises 16 residues. V was trimmed by 2 bases and J by 5 bases, leaving 17 bases between them. Per germline, CDR1 MDHEN and CDR2 SYDVKM. CDR3 in DNA: TGTGCCAGCAGTTTAGGGGGGGGCGCAGCTATAGATACGCAGTATTTT. It encodes CASSLGGGAAIDTQYF. Supplemented by reference TRBV28 and TRBJ2-3, the full variable domain reads DVKVTQSSRYLVKRTGEKVFLECVQDMDHENMFWYRQDPGLGLRLIYFSYDVKMKEKGDIPEGYSVSREKKERFSLILESASTNQTSMYLCASSLGGGAAIDTQYFGPGTRLTVL.

This chain links TRBV29-1 with TRBJ2-7, with 8 bases that match TRBD1. The germline CDR1 and CDR2 sequences are SQVTM and ANQGSEA. The CDR3 has 14 residues. V shed 5 bases and J 5 bases; nucleotides not matched to a gene: 11. The CDR3 region has the DNA TGCAGCGTTCGGGTACAGGGGGGACTTGACGAGCAGTACTTC. Residues: CSVRVQGGLDEQYF.

The chain joins TRBV7-9 to TRBJ1-2, with no clear D. V gave up 1 base and J gave up 6 bases, with 12 bases separating them. Per germline, CDR1 SEHNR and CDR2 FQNEAQ (reference sequence). The CDR3 covers 14 residues. The chain's CDR3 is CASSLVSGPHGYTF. The DNA of the CDR3 is TGTGCCAGCAGCTTAGTTTCCGGACCCCATGGCTACACCTTC.

As regards this clonotype: One end of the junction does not line up with germline, which may come from a read error. This chain links TRBV28 with TRBJ1-4; D remains ambiguous. This CDR3 is built from 14 residues. The germline gives CDR1 MDHEN, CDR2 SYDVKM. The CDR3 region has the DNA TGTGCCGGCAGCCAATTATCAACCAATGAAAAACTGTTTTTT. Translating it yields CAGSQLSTNEKLFF.

This sequence joins TRBV20-1 and TRBJ2-1; maybe TRBD2 (5 bases). Germline V lookup: CDR1 DFQATT, CDR2 SNEGSKA (reference sequence). V lost 6 bases and J 13 bases, leaving 22 bases between the germline ends. This CDR3 has 13 residues. The CDR3 region has the DNA TGCAGTGCACCCGGGAAAACCCCGCGGACCCAGTTCTTC. Translating it yields CSAPGKTPRTQFF.

V and J are TRBV20-1 and TRBJ2-5; 7 nucleotides align to TRBD1. Germline loops: CDR1 DFQATT, CDR2 SNEGSKA (reference sequence). Trimming removed 3 bases from V and 1 base from J; junction bases left unmatched: 8. CDR3 length equals 15 residues. The CDR3 spells CSASVRTGIQETQYF. The CDR3 nucleotides are TGCAGTGCTAGTGTACGGACAGGTATCCAAGAGACCCAGTACTTC.

On this clonotype itself: At one boundary the junction diverges from the germline segment, which might be a read error. This rearrangement joins TRBV4-2 to TRBJ1-4; possible D gene TRBD1, 6 bases. The germline CDR1 and CDR2 sequences are LGHNA and YNFKEQ. The length of the CDR3 is 16 residues. The CDR3 bases are TGTGCCAACAGCCACGGGACCCGGACAGTGAATGAAAAACTGTTTTTT. This encodes CANSHGTRTVNEKLFF.

This clonotype was recorded many times. The gene calls are TRBV7-2 and TRBJ2-3; perhaps TRBD1 as D (6 bases). This CDR3 is 14 amino acids long. The germline V gene encodes CDR1 SGHTA and CDR2 FQGNSA. V was trimmed by 6 bases and J by 2 bases, leaving 12 bases between them. This CDR3 reads CASRRGRDTDTQYF. In nucleotides, the CDR3 is TGTGCCAGCAGAAGGGGGAGAGACACAGATACGCAGTATTTT.

There are a few counts of this clonotype. The V and J genes are TRBV7-6 and TRBJ2-7; D is uncertain. Trimming pared 4 bases from V and 2 bases from J, leaving 15 bases between. This CDR3 comprises 15 residues. The germline CDR1 and CDR2 sequences are SGHVS and FNYEAQ. CDR3 DNA: TGTGCCAGCAGCTCCAATGAGGCTACCGCCTACGAGCAGTACTTC. Translation gives CASSSNEATAYEQYF.

This chain joins TRBV2 and TRBJ2-7; D perhaps matches TRBD2 (7 bases). There are 13 residues in the CDR3. Germline lookup yields CDR1 SNHLY and CDR2 FYNNEI. Trimming took 7 bases from V and 4 from J, leaving 14 bases between them. CDR3 loop: CASKGGEGYEQYF. The DNA of the CDR3 is TGTGCCAGCAAAGGGGGGGAAGGATACGAGCAGTACTTC.

The chain has TRBV6-5 and TRBJ2-3; D ambiguous. Germline CDR1 is MNHEY and CDR2 is SVGAGI. The germline V and J ends were trimmed by 6 bases and 0 bases, with 13 bases remaining between them. CDR3 length equals 15 residues. This CDR3 reads CASRPTASSTDTQYF. The DNA of the CDR3 is TGTGCCAGCAGACCTACCGCCTCTAGCACAGATACGCAGTATTTT.

This clonotype has at least ten counts. V usage is TRBV4-1 and J usage is TRBJ2-3; D possibly uses TRBD1 or TRBD2 (5 bases each). Per germline, CDR1 MGHRA and CDR2 YSYEKL. CDR3 size: 14 residues. Trimming stripped 1 base from V and 3 bases from J, with 8 bases between. CDR3 loop: CASSQGWGTDTQYF. CDR3 DNA sequence: TGCGCCAGCAGCCAAGGATGGGGGACAGATACGCAGTATTTT.

In the case of this clonotype: A much larger clone differs by one base, so this may be a read error. Lacking the conserved final phenylalanine or tryptophan, this CDR3 likely reflects a read error. The rearrangement joins TRBV29-1 to TRBJ2-3; D is possibly TRBD1 or TRBD2 (5 bases each). V lost 6 bases and J lost 5, with 15 bases in between. CDR1 SQVTM and CDR2 ANQGSEA come from the germline V gene. The CDR3 has 13 residues. The CDR3 protein is CSVMGENRDTQYL. CDR3 in DNA: TGCAGCGTGATGGGGGAAAACCGAGATACGCAGTATTTG.

This clonotype was detected once. This sequence joins TRBV5-6 and TRBJ2-3; D remains unclear. Germline values: CDR1 SGHDT, CDR2 YYEEEE. V lost 4 bases, J lost 6 bases, and 12 bases lay in between. The CDR3 loop spans 13 amino acids. CDR3 region: CASSAGPRDTQYF. The CDR3 region has the DNA TGTGCCAGCAGCGCTGGACCTCGGGATACGCAGTATTTT.

V is TRBV7-3 and J is TRBJ2-1; tentative D call: TRBD1 (6 bases). V lost 8 bases, J lost 7 bases, and 12 bases lay in between. The CDR3 is made up of 12 amino acids. CDR1 is SGHTA and CDR2 is FQGTGA in the germline V gene. The CDR3 spells CASGPTGNEQFF. In DNA form, the CDR3 reads TGTGCCAGCGGACCTACAGGGAATGAGCAGTTCTTC. The entire variable domain, with the rest obtained from reference TRBV7-3 and TRBJ2-1, is as follows: GAGVSQTPSNKVTEKGKYVELRCDPISGHTALYWYRQSLGQGPEFLIYFQGTGAADDSGLPNDRFFAVRPEGSVSTLKIQRTERGDSAVYLCASGPTGNEQFFGPGTRLTVL.

The rearrangement joins TRBV24-1 to TRBJ2-3; D might be TRBD2 (5 bases). Trimming removed 4 bases at V and 2 bases at J, with 15 bases between. The CDR3 is made up of 16 amino acids. CDR1 is KGHDR and CDR2 is SFDVKD in the germline V gene. The CDR3 coding sequence is TGTGCCACCAGTGACGGTCCTAGGGAGCCCACAGATACGCAGTATTTT. Amino acid sequence: CATSDGPREPTDTQYF.

This chain uses TRBV7-2 with TRBJ1-6; TRBD1 agrees at 9 bases. V shed 6 bases, J shed 3 bases, and the junction held 12 bases outside the gene matches. This CDR3 spans 18 amino acids. Germline CDR1 is SGHTA and CDR2 is FQGNSA. Here the CDR3 DNA reads TGTGCCAGCAGAACAGGACAGGGGCTCAAGGACTATAATTCACCCCTCCACTTT. Translated, it gives CASRTGQGLKDYNSPLHF.

This sequence joins TRBV7-8 and TRBJ2-7, with a possible D match to TRBD2 (6 bases). Deletions cut 5 bases from V and 2 bases from J, with 13 bases between. The CDR3 is made up of 14 amino acids. Germline values: CDR1 SGHVS, CDR2 FQNEAQ. The CDR3 sequence: CASSQSGQPYEQYF. The CDR3 nucleotides read TGTGCCAGCAGCCAAAGCGGGCAGCCCTACGAGCAGTACTTC.

The chain links TRBV10-3 to TRBJ2-4; TRBD2 matches 9 bases. The J call may be mistaken, given a closer DNA end match to TRBJ2-7. The germline CDR1 and CDR2 sequences are ENHRY and SYGVKD. The CDR3 has 14 amino acids. In DNA, the CDR3 is TGTGCCATCAGTCCTAGCGGGGATCCCTACGAGCAGTACGTC. Its translation: CAISPSGDPYEQYV.

This clonotype showed up just a few times. The CDR3 nucleotides read TGTGCCAGCAGGGTTAGCGGGGGTATCCAAGAGACCCAGTACTTC. It encodes CASRVSGGIQETQYF. The chain joins TRBV2 to TRBJ2-5; 9 nucleotides match TRBD2. V gave up 6 bases and J gave up 1 base; unmatched junction bases: 6. CDR1 is SNHLY and CDR2 is FYNNEI in the germline V gene. CDR3 size: 15 residues.

This clonotype was recorded a few times. This chain links TRBV6-4 with TRBJ2-3; either TRBD1 or TRBD2 may fit D (5 bases each). Germline CDR1 reads MRHNA; CDR2 reads SNTAGT. CDR3 length: 16 residues. V was pared by 0 bases and J by 8 bases, with 18 bases between. Here the CDR3 reads CASSDSYLGETRTQYF. Here the CDR3 DNA reads TGTGCCAGCAGTGACTCGTATCTGGGGGAAACACGTACGCAGTATTTT.

The chain recombines TRBV6-1 with TRBJ2-7; the match to TRBD1 covers 7 bases. V shed 3 bases, J shed 2 bases, and the junction held 7 bases outside the gene matches. Looked up from germline, CDR1 is MNHNS and CDR2 is SASEGT. The CDR3 covers 15 residues. As DNA, the CDR3 is TGTGCCAGCAGTGAGGCGACAGGGCCTCCCTACGAGCAGTACTTC. Its protein is CASSEATGPPYEQYF.

This sequence joins TRBV15 and TRBJ2-3, with unresolved D. This CDR3 comprises 13 residues. V was pared by 1 base and J by 6 bases, with 8 bases between. Per the germline V gene, CDR1 is LNHNV and CDR2 is YYDKDF (reference sequence). The CDR3: CATSRGLTDTQYF. The CDR3 DNA reads TGTGCCACCAGCAGAGGACTCACGGATACGCAGTATTTT. Variable domain in full (rest from reference TRBV15 and TRBJ2-3): DAMVIQNPRYQVTQFGKPVTLSCSQTLNHNVMYWYQQKSSQAPKLLFHYYDKDFNNEADTPDNFQSRRPNTSFCFLDIRSPGLGDTAMYLCATSRGLTDTQYFGPGTRLTVL.

This chain joins TRBV2 and TRBJ1-1; possible D gene TRBD1, 6 bases. Trimming took 7 bases from V and 3 from J, leaving 12 bases between them. The CDR3 totals 13 residues. The germline V gene has CDR1 SNHLY and CDR2 FYNNEI. For the CDR3, the DNA is TGTGCCAGCACCGGGGCAGGGGACACTGAAGCTTTCTTT. Amino acids: CASTGAGDTEAFF.

The V and J genes are TRBV7-8 and TRBJ2-1; the D gene is possibly TRBD2 (5 bases). Germline CDR1 SGHVS, CDR2 FQNEAQ. Trimming left V 0 bases short and J 8 bases short, with 17 bases between. This CDR3 region has 16 residues. CDR3 in amino acids: CASSLAGVPLGDEQFF. The DNA of the CDR3 is TGTGCCAGCAGCTTAGCCGGGGTCCCCTTGGGCGATGAGCAGTTCTTC. The full variable domain, rest sourced from reference TRBV7-8 and TRBJ2-1, is GAGVSQSPRYKVAKRGQDVALRCDPISGHVSLFWYQQALGQGPEFLTYFQNEAQLDKSGLPSDRFFAERPEGSVSTLKIQRTQQEDSAVYLCASSLAGVPLGDEQFFGPGTRLTVL.

This clonotype has a handful of counts. This chain uses TRBV9 with TRBJ2-7; 11 bases agree with TRBD1. The CDR3 consists of 16 residues. J was trimmed by 6 bases and V by 2 bases; bases with no gene match: 10. The V gene's germline CDR1 is SGDLS and CDR2 YYNGEE. CDR3 sequence reads: CASSVSQDRGLGEQYF. CDR3 coding DNA: TGTGCCAGCAGCGTCTCCCAGGACAGGGGGCTCGGCGAGCAGTACTTC.

The chain links TRBV20-1 to TRBJ1-6, with 7 bases lining up with TRBD1. The CDR3 covers 14 residues. Per the germline V gene, CDR1 is DFQATT and CDR2 is SNEGSKA (reference sequence). J gave up 9 bases and V 3 bases, and 8 bases lay outside the gene matches. CDR3 sequence (DNA): TGCAGTGCTAGCTTACAGGGGTTAGGTTCACCCCTCCACTTT. Its protein product is CSASLQGLGSPLHF.

The chain has TRBV12-3 or TRBV12-4 and TRBJ1-2; D is possibly TRBD1 (5 bases). This CDR3 spans 12 amino acids. Deletions cut 2 bases from V and 10 bases from J, with 11 bases between. CDR3 sequence (DNA): TGTGCCAGCAGTTTAAAAGTAGGGGACTACACCTTC. It specifies CASSLKVGDYTF.